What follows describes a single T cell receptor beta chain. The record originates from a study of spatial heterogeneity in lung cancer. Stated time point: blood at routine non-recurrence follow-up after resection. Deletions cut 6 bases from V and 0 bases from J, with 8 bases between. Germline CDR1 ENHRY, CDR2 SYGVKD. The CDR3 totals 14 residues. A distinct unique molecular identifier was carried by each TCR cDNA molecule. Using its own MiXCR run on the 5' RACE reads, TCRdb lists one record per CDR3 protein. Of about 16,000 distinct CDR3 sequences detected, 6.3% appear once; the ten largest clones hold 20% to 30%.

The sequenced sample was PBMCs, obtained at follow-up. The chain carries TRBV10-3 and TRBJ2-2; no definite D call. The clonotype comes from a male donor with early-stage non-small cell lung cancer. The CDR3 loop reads CAIRAVANTGELFF. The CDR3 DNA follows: TGTGCCATCAGGGCCGTAGCGAACACCGGGGAGCTGTTTTTT.